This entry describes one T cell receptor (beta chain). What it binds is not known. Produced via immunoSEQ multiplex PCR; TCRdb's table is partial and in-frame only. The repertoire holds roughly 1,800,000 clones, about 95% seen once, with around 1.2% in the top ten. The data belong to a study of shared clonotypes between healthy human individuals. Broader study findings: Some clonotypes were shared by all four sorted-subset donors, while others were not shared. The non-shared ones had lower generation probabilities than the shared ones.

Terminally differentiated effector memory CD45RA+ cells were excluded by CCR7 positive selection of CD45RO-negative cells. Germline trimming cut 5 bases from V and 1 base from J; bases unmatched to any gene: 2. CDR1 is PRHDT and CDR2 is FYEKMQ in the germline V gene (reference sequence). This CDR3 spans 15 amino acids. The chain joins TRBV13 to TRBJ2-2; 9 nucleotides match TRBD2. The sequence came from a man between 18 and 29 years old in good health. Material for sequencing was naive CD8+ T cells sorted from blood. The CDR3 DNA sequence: TGTGCCAGCAGCCCGCGGGGGGGGAACACCGGGGAGCTGTTTTTT. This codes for CASSPRGGNTGELFF. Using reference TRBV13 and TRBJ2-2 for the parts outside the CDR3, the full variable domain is AAGVIQSPRHLIKEKRETATLKCYPIPRHDTVYWYQQGPGQDPQFLISFYEKMQSDKGSIPDRFSAQQFSDYHSELNMSSLELGDSALYFCASSPRGGNTGELFFGEGSRLTVL.